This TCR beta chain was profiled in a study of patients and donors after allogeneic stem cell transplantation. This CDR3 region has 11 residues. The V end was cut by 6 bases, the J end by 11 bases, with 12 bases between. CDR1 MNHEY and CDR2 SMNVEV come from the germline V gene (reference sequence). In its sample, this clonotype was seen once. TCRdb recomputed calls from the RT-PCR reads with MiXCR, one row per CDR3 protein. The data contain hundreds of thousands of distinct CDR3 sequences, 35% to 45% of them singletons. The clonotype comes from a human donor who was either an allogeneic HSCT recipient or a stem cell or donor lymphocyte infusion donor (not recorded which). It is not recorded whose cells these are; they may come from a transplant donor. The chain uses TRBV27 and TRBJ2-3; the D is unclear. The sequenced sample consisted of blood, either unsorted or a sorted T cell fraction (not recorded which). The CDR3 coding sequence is TGTGCCAGCAGCCACCAACGGAAGCAGTATTTT. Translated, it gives CASSHQRKQYF.